The source of this T cell receptor beta chain is a study of PD-1 blockade in classical Hodgkin lymphoma. Study details: Nivolumab 3 mg/kg was given intravenously every 2 weeks. Study-level points and caveats: Patients excluded were those beginning nivolumab under 1 year after ASCT.

To note about this clone: The antigen remains unidentified.

Relapse after autologous stem cell transplantation occurred in every patient, and brentuximab vedotin exposure varied. CD8+ T cells were isolated from thawed PBMCs by magnetic negative selection. This table comes from immunoSEQ multiplex PCR, and its TCRdb copy is limited to in-frame clones, with some not included. The sample includes roughly 28,000 clones, just over 85% of them seen just once. Germline assignment: CDR1 LNHNV and CDR2 YYDKDF (reference sequence). Trimming took 4 bases from V and 11 from J; bases not matched to a gene: 6. The CDR3 runs to 12 residues. The sequenced sample was CD8+ T cells from blood, obtained at baseline. The chain recombines TRBV15 with TRBJ2-5, with TRBD1 matching 8 bases. This clonotype originated in a human donor with classical Hodgkin lymphoma. The CDR3 protein is CATSTGQGAQYF. The CDR3 DNA sequence: TGTGCCACCAGCACCGGACAGGGAGCTCAGTACTTC.